Shown below are 6 T cell receptor beta chains from a single sample sequenced in a study of OX40 agonist ivuxolimab in advanced cancers. The repertoire was sequenced with immunoSEQ multiplex PCR; TCRdb's copy has only in-frame clones and lacks some. The repertoire holds about 59,000 clones, 75% to 90% seen once, with just under 4% in the top ten. Sequencing was performed on CD4+ or CD8+ T cells sorted from blood, taken in a trial of the OX40 agonist ivuxolimab. Receptors were obtained from an adult with an advanced solid tumor such as melanoma, head and neck, liver or kidney cancer.

The V gene is TRBV19, the J gene TRBJ1-3, with no clear D. Germline V gene lookup returns CDR1 LNHDA and CDR2 SQIVND (reference sequence). Trimming left V 7 bases short and J 2 bases short, with 15 bases between. The CDR3 length is 15 residues. In nucleotides, the CDR3 is TGTGCCAGTATCCGGACGGTCCAACCTGGAAACACCATATATTTT. Protein sequence: CASIRTVQPGNTIYF.

The CDR3 DNA reads TGTGCCAGCAGTTACGGGGCAGGGAATTCACCCCTCCACTTT. Residues: CASSYGAGNSPLHF. This sequence joins TRBV6-5 and TRBJ1-6; tentatively, D is TRBD1 (5 bases). Germline V gene sequence: CDR1 MNHEY, CDR2 SVGAGI. Trimming took off 2 bases at V and 7 bases at J, with 9 bases between the two ends. This CDR3 region has 14 residues.

This chain joins TRBV16 and TRBJ1-1; D is unresolved. V dropped 3 bases and J dropped 0 bases, with 5 bases sitting between them. CDR1 and CDR2 (germline): KGHSY, FQNENV. CDR3 length: 13 amino acids. The CDR3 region is CASSQGMNTEAFF. The CDR3 nucleotides read TGTGCCAGCAGCCAGGGAATGAACACTGAAGCTTTCTTT.

The rearrangement links TRBV7-6 to TRBJ1-6; no definite D call. This CDR3 is built from 13 residues. The germline V gene encodes CDR1 SGHVS and CDR2 FNYEAQ. Trimming stripped 0 bases from V and 6 bases from J, with 3 bases between. The CDR3 sequence: CASSLAANSPLHF. Here the CDR3 DNA reads TGTGCCAGCAGCTTAGCGGCTAATTCACCCCTCCACTTT. Using reference TRBV7-6 and TRBJ1-6 for the parts outside the CDR3, the full variable domain is GAGVSQSPRYKVTKRGQDVALRCDPISGHVSLYWYRQALGQGPEFLTYFNYEAQQDKSGLPNDRFSAERPEGSISTLTIQRTEQRDSAMYRCASSLAANSPLHFGNGTRLTVT.

The rearrangement uses TRBV27 and TRBJ1-1, with TRBD1 matching 9 bases. Germline CDR1 is MNHEY and CDR2 is SMNVEV (reference sequence). The CDR3 totals 15 residues. After removal of 5 bases from V and 5 bases from J, the junction contained 9 bases not matched to a gene. The CDR3 here is CASSTGQGIRTEAFF. For the CDR3, the DNA is TGTGCCAGCAGTACCGGACAGGGGATTCGAACTGAAGCTTTCTTT.

V gene TRBV5-6 combines with J gene TRBJ2-5, with D unclear. Trimming cost V 2 bases and J 1 base, with 6 bases left between them. The CDR3 totals 13 residues. Germline V lookup: CDR1 SGHDT, CDR2 YYEEEE. The CDR3 reads CASSFYSQETQYF. The CDR3, as DNA: TGTGCCAGCAGCTTTTACTCCCAAGAGACCCAGTACTTC.